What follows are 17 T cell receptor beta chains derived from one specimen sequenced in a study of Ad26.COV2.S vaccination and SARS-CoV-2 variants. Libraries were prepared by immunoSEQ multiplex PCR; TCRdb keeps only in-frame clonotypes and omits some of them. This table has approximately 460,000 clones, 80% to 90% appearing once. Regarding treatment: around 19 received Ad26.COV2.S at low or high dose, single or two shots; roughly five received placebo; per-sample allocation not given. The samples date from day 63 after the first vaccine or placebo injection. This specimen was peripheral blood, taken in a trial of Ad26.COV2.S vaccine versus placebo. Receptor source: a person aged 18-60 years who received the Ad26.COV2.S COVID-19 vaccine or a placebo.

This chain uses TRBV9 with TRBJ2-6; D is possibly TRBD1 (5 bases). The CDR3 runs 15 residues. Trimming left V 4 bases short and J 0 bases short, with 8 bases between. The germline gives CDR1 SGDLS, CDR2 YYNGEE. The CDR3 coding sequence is TGTGCCAGCAGCCTAGGGGACTCTGGGGCCAACGTCCTGACTTTC. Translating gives CASSLGDSGANVLTF.

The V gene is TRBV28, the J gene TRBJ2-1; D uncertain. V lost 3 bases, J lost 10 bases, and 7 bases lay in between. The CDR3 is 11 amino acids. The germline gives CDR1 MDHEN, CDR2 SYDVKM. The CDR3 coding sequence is TGTGCCAGCAGTTTGACGCGGGAGCAGTTCTTC. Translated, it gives CASSLTREQFF.

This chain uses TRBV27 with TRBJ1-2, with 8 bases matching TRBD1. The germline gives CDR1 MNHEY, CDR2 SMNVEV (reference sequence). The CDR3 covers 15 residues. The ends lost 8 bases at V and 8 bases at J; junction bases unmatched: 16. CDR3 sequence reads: CASSASGTGLGGYTF. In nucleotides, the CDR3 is TGTGCCAGCTCGGCGTCCGGGACAGGCCTAGGGGGCTACACCTTC.

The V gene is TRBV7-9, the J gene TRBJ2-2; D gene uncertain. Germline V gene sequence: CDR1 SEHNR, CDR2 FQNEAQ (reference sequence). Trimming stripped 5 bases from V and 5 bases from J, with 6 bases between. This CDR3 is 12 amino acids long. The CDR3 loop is CASSPRTGELFF. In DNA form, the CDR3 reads TGTGCCAGCAGCCCGAGGACCGGGGAGCTGTTTTTT.

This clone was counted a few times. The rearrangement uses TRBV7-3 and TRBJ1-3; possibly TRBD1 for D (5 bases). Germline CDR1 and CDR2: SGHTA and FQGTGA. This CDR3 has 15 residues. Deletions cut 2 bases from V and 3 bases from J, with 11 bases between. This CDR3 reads CASSLSGTRGNTIYF. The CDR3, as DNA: TGTGCCAGCAGCTTATCCGGGACTCGTGGAAACACCATATATTTT.

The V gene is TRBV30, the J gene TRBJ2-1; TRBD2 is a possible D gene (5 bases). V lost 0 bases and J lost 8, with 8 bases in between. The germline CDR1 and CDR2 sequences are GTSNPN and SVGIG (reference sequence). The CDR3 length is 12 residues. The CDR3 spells CAWSVSGYEQFF. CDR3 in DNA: TGTGCCTGGAGTGTTTCGGGGTATGAGCAGTTCTTC.

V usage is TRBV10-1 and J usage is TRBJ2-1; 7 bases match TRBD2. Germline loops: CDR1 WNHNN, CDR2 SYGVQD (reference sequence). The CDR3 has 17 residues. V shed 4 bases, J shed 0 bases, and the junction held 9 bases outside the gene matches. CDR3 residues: CASSVSAGRSSYNEQFF. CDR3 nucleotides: TGCGCCAGCAGTGTGTCAGCGGGACGGAGCTCCTACAATGAGCAGTTCTTC.

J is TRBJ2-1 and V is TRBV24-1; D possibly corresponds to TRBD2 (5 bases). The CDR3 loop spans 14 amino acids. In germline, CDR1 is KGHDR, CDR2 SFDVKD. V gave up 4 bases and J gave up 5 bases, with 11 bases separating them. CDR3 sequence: CATSDTGINNEQFF. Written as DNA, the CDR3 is TGTGCCACCAGTGACACCGGGATAAACAATGAGCAGTTCTTC.

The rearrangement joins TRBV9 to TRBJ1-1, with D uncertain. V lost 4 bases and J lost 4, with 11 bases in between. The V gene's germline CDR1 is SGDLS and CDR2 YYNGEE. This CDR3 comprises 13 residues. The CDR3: CASSQALSTEAFF. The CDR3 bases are TGTGCCAGCAGCCAGGCCCTCTCCACTGAAGCTTTCTTT.

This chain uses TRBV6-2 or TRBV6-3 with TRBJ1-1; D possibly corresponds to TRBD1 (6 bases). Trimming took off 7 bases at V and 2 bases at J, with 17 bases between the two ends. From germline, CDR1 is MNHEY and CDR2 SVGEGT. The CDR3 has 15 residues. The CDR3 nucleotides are TGTGCCAGCACCCCAAGGGGGGACATCAACACTGAAGCTTTCTTT. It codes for CASTPRGDINTEAFF.

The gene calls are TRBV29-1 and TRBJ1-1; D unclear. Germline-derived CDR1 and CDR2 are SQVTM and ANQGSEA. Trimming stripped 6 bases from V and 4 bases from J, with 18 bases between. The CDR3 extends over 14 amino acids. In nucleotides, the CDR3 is TGCAGCGTGAAAATTTACCTAGGAAGCACTGAAGCTTTCTTT. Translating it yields CSVKIYLGSTEAFF.

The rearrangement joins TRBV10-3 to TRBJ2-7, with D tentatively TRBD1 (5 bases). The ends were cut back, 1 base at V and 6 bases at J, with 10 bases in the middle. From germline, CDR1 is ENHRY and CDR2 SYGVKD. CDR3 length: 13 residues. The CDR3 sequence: CAISEWQGGEQYF. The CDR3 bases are TGTGCCATCAGTGAGTGGCAGGGTGGCGAGCAGTACTTC.

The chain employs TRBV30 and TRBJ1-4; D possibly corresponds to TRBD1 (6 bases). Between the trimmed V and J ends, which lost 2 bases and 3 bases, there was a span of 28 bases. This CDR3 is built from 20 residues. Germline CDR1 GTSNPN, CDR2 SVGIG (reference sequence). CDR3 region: CAWSLPAHYRDGRANEKLFF. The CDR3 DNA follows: TGTGCCTGGAGTCTCCCGGCACATTACAGGGACGGTCGGGCTAATGAAAAACTGTTTTTT.

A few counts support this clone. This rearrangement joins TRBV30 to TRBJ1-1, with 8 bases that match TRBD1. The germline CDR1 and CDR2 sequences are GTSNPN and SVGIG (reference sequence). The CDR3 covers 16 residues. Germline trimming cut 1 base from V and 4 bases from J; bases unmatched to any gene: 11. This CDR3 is CAWSGGDRGWFTEAFF. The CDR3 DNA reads TGTGCCTGGAGTGGAGGTGACAGGGGATGGTTCACTGAAGCTTTCTTT.

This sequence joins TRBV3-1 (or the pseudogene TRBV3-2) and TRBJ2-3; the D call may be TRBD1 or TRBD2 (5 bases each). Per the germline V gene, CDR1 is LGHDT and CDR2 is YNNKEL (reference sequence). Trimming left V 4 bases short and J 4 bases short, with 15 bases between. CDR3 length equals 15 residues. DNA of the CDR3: TGTGCCAGCAGCCCAACCGGGACCCCTGCAGATACGCAGTATTTT. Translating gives CASSPTGTPADTQYF.

CDR3 loop: CASSRGQGGRYTF. The CDR3, as DNA: TGTGCCAGCAGTCGTGGACAGGGAGGACGCTACACCTTC. The rearrangement joins TRBV6-5 to TRBJ1-2; 8 bases are a match to TRBD1. Trimming took 5 bases from V and 9 from J; bases not matched to a gene: 8. Looked up from germline, CDR1 is MNHEY and CDR2 is SVGAGI. CDR3 length: 13 amino acids.

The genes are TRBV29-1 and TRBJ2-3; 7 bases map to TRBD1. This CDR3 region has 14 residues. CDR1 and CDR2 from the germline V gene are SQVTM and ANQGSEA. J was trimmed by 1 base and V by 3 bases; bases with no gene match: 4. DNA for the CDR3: TGCAGCGTTGATAAAGGACAGGGCACAGATACGCAGTATTTT. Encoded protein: CSVDKGQGTDTQYF.